The next 5 T cell receptor beta chains were all read from a single sample in a study of human T cells and chemical hapten exposure. TCRdb re-analysed the RACE reads in MiXCR, keeping a single row per CDR3 protein. Of some 90,000 distinct CDR3 sequences in the sample, 10% to 12% are singletons; the top ten hold more than 3%. As to time point: patch test 2, 6 weeks after DPC sensitization. Specified treatment: therapeutic diphenylcyclopropenone sensitization with weekly scalp DPC. Sequencing used whole blood, obtained in connection with sensitization to the hapten diphenylcyclopropenone (DPC). These receptors were collected from a woman between 40 and 50 years old with alopecia areata. Some clones in this sample may be carry-over from other donors' samples.

This clonotype occurred many times. The chain carries TRBV6-5 and TRBJ2-7; unclear D gene. Trimming cost V 6 bases and J 4 bases, with 13 bases left between them. CDR1 is MNHEY, CDR2 SVGAGI, per germline. There are 13 residues in the CDR3. The CDR3 spells CASSLVIGYEQYF. The CDR3 nucleotides are TGTGCCAGCAGCCTGGTAATTGGGTACGAGCAGTACTTC.

This clonotype was picked up many times. V usage is TRBV6-1 and J usage is TRBJ1-2; TRBD1 agrees at 7 bases. CDR1 MNHNS and CDR2 SASEGT come from the germline V gene. The CDR3 has 12 amino acids. The trim removed 8 bases at V and 3 bases at J, leaving 3 bases unmatched. DNA for the CDR3: TGTGCCAGCCTAGGACAGGACTATGGCTACACCTTC. As protein: CASLGQDYGYTF.

This clonotype turned up a few times. The rearrangement uses TRBV7-2 and TRBJ2-4, with D tentatively TRBD1 or TRBD2 (5 bases each). Trimming cost V 1 base and J 1 base, with 5 bases left between them. Germline V CDR1 and CDR2: SGHTA, FQGNSA. There are 14 residues in the CDR3. CDR3 amino acids: CASSLGGAKNIQYF. In nucleotides, the CDR3 is TGTGCCAGCAGCTTAGGGGGGGCCAAAAACATTCAGTACTTC.

This clonotype was observed many times. The chain combines TRBV12-3 or TRBV12-4 with TRBJ2-1; TRBD2 agrees at 16 bases. This CDR3 has 20 amino acids. Trimming at V came to 6 bases and at J to 0 bases, leaving 11 bases not matched to a gene. As DNA, the CDR3 is TGTGCCAGCAGGCCGTATCCGGGACTAGCGGGGGGGAGCTCCTACAATGAGCAGTTCTTC. Translation: CASRPYPGLAGGSSYNEQFF.

The chain links TRBV15 to TRBJ2-7, with D unclear. The CDR3 sequence is 13 residues long. Germline V gene sequence: CDR1 LNHNV, CDR2 YYDKDF (reference sequence). The V end lost 0 bases, the J end lost 5 bases, and 8 bases lay between the germline ends. CDR3 region: CATSRDILDEQYF. Written as DNA, the CDR3 is TGTGCCACCAGCAGAGACATTTTGGACGAGCAGTACTTC. Variable domain in full (rest from reference TRBV15 and TRBJ2-7): DAMVIQNPRYQVTQFGKPVTLSCSQTLNHNVMYWYQQKSSQAPKLLFHYYDKDFNNEADTPDNFQSRRPNTSFCFLDIRSPGLGDTAMYLCATSRDILDEQYFGPGTRLTVT.